This T cell receptor (beta chain) derives from a study of OX40 agonist ivuxolimab in advanced cancers. Study-wide results and caveats: Nonresponders, in some cases, also had low normalized T-cell clonal expansion.

Concerning this clone itself: Its cognate antigen is unknown.

Repertoires were generated with immunoSEQ multiplex PCR, while TCRdb's copy carries only in-frame clones and drops some. The sample lists roughly 40,000 clones, more than 80% occurring once. Any history of autoimmune disease or systemic immunosuppression disqualified patients. This material consisted of CD4+ or CD8+ T cells sorted from blood, taken in a trial of the OX40 agonist ivuxolimab. The TCR was taken from an adult with an advanced solid tumor such as melanoma, head and neck, liver or kidney cancer.

CDR3 DNA: TGCGCCAGCAGCCCGGCCACAGGGGCCTCGAACACTGAAGCTTTCTTT. It is translated as CASSPATGASNTEAFF. This chain connects TRBV5-1 to TRBJ1-1; TRBD1 matches 7 bases. The CDR3 is 16 amino acids. Germline V gene sequence: CDR1 SGHRS, CDR2 YFSETQ. J was trimmed by 1 base and V by 4 bases; bases with no gene match: 10.